This T cell receptor (beta chain) came from a study of blood T cell repertoires in COVID-19. At the level of the study: COVID-19 samples, acute and convalescent, were from the United States, Italy and Spain. T cells, B-cell-depleted T cells, or PBMCs supplied cDNA or gDNA.

Original data processing: Amplification of reference gene primers provided the estimated nucleated cell counts. The protocol was immunoSEQ multiplex PCR, while the TCRdb copy is restricted to in-frame clones and leaves out a portion. V and J calls and clone size are those listed in that table; D and trimming were worked out from the DNA. The table records 250,000 or so clones, around 86% of them present only once. Germline CDR1 reads MNHEY; CDR2 reads SVGEGT. Unmatched junction bases numbered 7, after V lost 5 bases and J lost 0 bases. The CDR3 runs to 16 residues. This clonotype originated in a woman aged 60 to 75 with COVID-19, enrolled during active disease. The sequenced sample consisted of peripheral blood. This rearrangement joins TRBV6-2 or TRBV6-3 to TRBJ2-3, with 8 bases matching TRBD2. This CDR3 reads CASSIPGLASTDTQYF. The CDR3 DNA sequence: TGTGCCAGCAGTATTCCCGGACTAGCAAGCACAGATACGCAGTATTTT.